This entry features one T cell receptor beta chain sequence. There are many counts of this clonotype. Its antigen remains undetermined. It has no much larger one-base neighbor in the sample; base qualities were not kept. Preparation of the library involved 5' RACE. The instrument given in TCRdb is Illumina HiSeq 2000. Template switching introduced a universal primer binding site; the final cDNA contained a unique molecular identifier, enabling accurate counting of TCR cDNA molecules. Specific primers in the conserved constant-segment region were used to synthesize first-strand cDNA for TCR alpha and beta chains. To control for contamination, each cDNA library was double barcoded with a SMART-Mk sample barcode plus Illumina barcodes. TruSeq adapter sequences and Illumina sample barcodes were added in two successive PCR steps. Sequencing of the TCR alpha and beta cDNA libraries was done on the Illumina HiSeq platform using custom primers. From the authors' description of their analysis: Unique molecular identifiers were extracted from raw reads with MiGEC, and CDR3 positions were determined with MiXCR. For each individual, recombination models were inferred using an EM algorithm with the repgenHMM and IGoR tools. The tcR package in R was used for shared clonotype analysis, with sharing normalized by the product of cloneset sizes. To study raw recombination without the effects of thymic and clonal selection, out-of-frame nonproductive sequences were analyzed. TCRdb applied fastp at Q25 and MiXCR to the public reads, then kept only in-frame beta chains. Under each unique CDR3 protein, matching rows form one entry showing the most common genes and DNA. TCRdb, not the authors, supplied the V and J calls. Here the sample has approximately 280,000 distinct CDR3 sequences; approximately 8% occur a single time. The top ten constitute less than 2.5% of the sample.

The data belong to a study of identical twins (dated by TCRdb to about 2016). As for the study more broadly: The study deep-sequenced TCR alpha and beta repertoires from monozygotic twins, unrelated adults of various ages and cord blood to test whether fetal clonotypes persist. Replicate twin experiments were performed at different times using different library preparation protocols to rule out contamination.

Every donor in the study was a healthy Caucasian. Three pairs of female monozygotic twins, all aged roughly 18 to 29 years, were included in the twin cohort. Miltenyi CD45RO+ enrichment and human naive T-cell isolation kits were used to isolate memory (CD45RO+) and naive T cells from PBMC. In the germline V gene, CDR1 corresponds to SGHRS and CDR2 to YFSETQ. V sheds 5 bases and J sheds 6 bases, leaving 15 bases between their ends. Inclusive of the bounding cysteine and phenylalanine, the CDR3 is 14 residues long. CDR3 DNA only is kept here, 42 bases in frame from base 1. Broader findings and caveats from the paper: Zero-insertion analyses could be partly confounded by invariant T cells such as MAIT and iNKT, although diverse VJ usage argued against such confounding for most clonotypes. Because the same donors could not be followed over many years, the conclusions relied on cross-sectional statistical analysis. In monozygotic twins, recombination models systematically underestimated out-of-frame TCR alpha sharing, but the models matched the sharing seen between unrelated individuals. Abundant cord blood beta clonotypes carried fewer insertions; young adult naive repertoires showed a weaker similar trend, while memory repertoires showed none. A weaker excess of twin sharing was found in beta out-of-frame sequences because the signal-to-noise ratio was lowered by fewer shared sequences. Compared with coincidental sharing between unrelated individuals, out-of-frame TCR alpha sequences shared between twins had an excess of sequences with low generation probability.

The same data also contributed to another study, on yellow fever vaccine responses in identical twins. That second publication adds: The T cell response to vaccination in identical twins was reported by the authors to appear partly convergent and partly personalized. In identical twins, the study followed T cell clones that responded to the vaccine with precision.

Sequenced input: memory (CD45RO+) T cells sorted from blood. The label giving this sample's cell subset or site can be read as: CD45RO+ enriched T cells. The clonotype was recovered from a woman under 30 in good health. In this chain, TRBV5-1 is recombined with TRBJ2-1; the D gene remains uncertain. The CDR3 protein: CASSLWGSGNEQFF. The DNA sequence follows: TGCGCCAGCAGTTTGTGGGGAAGTGGCAATGAGCAGTTCTTC.